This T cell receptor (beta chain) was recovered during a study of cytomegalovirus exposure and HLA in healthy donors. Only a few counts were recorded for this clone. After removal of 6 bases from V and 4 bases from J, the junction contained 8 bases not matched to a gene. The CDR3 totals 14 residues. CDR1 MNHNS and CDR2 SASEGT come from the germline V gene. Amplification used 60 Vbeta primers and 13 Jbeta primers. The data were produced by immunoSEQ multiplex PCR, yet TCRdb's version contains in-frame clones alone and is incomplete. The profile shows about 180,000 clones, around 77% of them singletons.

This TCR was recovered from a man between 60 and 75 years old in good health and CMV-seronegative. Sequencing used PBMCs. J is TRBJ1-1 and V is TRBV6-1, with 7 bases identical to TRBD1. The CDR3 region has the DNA TGTGCCAGCAGAGTGACAGGGTGGAGCACTGAAGCTTTCTTT. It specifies CASRVTGWSTEAFF.